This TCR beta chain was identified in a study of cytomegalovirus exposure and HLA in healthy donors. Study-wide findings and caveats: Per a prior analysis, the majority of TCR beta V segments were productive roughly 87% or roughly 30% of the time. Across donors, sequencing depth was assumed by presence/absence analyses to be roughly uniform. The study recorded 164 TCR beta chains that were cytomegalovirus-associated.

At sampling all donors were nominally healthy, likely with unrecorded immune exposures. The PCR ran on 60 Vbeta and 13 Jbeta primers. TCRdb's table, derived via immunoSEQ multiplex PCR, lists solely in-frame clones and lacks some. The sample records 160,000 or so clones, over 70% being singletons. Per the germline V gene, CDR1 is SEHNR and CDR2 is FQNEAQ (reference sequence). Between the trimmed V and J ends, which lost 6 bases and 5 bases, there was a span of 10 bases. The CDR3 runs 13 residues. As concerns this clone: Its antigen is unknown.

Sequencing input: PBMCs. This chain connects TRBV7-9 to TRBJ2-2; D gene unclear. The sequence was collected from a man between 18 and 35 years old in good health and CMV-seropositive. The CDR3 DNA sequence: TGTGCCAGCAGATTAAAAGCTACCGGGGAGCTGTTTTTT. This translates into CASRLKATGELFF.